This T cell receptor beta chain is from a study of blood T cell repertoires in COVID-19. Study context: Sites in the United States, Italy and Spain provided acute and convalescent COVID-19 samples. T cells, B-cell-depleted T cells, or PBMCs provided the cDNA or gDNA that served as material.

How the authors handled the data: Researchers report that nucleated cell counts were estimated from reference gene primer amplification. The data were produced by immunoSEQ multiplex PCR, yet TCRdb's version contains in-frame clones alone and is incomplete. V and J calls and clone size follow that table, whereas D and trimming were derived from the DNA. The data show about 100,000 clones, more than 90% seen once. Germline values: CDR1 SGDLS, CDR2 YYNGEE. There are 14 residues in the CDR3. The V end lost 4 bases, the J end lost 8 bases, and 18 bases lay between the germline ends. Material: peripheral blood. The sequence came from a man between 65 and 80 years old with acute or convalescent COVID-19. This sequence joins TRBV9 and TRBJ1-1, with a tentative D call TRBD1 (6 bases). CDR3 in amino acids: CASSPRRTGYEAFF. CDR3 nucleotides: TGTGCCAGCAGCCCCCGGCGCACAGGGTACGAAGCTTTCTTT.